Below, 3 T cell receptor beta chains from the same sample are listed, as sequenced in a study of T cell changes during pregnancy in multiple sclerosis. Repertoires were generated with immunoSEQ multiplex PCR, while TCRdb's copy carries only in-frame clones and drops some. This table holds under 70,000 clones, 80% to 95% found once. The specimen comprised peripheral blood, sampled in the third trimester of pregnancy. These receptors came from a female donor in good health, enrolled as a control in a pregnancy study.

V is TRBV5-6 and J is TRBJ1-1; 7 bases agree with TRBD1. The germline gives CDR1 SGHDT, CDR2 YYEEEE. V gave up 2 bases and J gave up 4 bases; unmatched junction bases: 11. The CDR3 runs to 16 residues. The chain's CDR3 is CASSFLRQGARTEAFF. For the CDR3, the DNA is TGTGCCAGCAGCTTCCTCAGACAGGGAGCGCGCACTGAAGCTTTCTTT.

This sequence joins TRBV4-3 and TRBJ2-7; 7 bases line up with TRBD1. Germline CDR1 is LGHNA and CDR2 is YSLEER. The CDR3 runs to 15 residues. The trim removed 2 bases at V and 3 bases at J, leaving 7 bases unmatched. The CDR3, as DNA: TGCGCCAGCAGCCAAACGACAGGGAAAGACTACGAGCAGTACTTC. This gives the protein CASSQTTGKDYEQYF.

V gene TRBV7-6 combines with J gene TRBJ2-1, with D possibly TRBD2 on 5 matching bases. Trimming removed 5 bases at V and 10 bases at J, with 12 bases between. Per the germline V gene, CDR1 is SGHVS and CDR2 is FNYEAQ. The length of the CDR3 is 12 residues. The CDR3 loop is CASSPRIAEQFF. The CDR3 nucleotides are TGTGCCAGCAGCCCGCGTATAGCGGAGCAGTTCTTC.